The 14 T cell receptor beta chains in this list originate from one sample, sequenced in a study of T cells in Graves' hyperthyroidism and ophthalmopathy. Researchers took RNA transcripts and amplified the TCR beta CDR3 regions from them. Carried out on the TCR CDR3, a first-round RT-PCR used the HTBI primer set. TCRdb re-called the multiplex PCR reads with MiXCR, one entry per CDR3 protein. The data show about 500,000 distinct CDR3 sequences, about a sixth seen once. The sample comprised blood. The receptors stem from a woman aged 18 to 35 with Graves' ophthalmopathy.

The chain has TRBV28 and TRBJ2-3; D possibly corresponds to TRBD1 (5 bases). The ends were cut back, 2 bases at V and 4 bases at J, with 10 bases in the middle. Germline loops: CDR1 MDHEN, CDR2 SYDVKM. This CDR3 comprises 14 residues. CDR3 sequence (DNA): TGTGCCAGCAGTTTACCACAGGCCCCAGATACGCAGTATTTT. Residues: CASSLPQAPDTQYF.

This clonotype has a count of ten or more. The gene calls are TRBV20-1 and TRBJ2-1; TRBD2 matches 9 bases. The CDR3 totals 17 residues. The V gene's germline CDR1 is DFQATT and CDR2 SNEGSKA (reference sequence). V lost 0 bases and J lost 6; bases outside the gene matches: 12. In DNA, the CDR3 is TGCAGTGCTAGAGAGAGAGGGCTAGCGGGGAGGGTCAATGAGCAGTTCTTC. This codes for CSARERGLAGRVNEQFF.

The CDR3 protein is CSARPQGVQPQHF. CDR3 in DNA: TGCAGTGCTAGACCCCAGGGTGTGCAGCCCCAGCATTTT. The chain employs TRBV20-1 and TRBJ1-5; a weak D match, TRBD1 (5 bases). Trimming removed 2 bases from V and 7 bases from J, with 12 bases in between. The CDR3 is 13 amino acids. From germline, CDR1 is DFQATT and CDR2 SNEGSKA (reference sequence).

This clonotype has only a few counts. This rearrangement joins TRBV7-2 to TRBJ2-2; 13 nucleotides line up with TRBD2. Germline V gene lookup returns CDR1 SGHTA and CDR2 FQGNSA. The V and J ends lost 5 bases and 6 bases, in that order; junction bases with no gene match: 12. The CDR3 runs 18 residues. This CDR3 reads CASSLRETSGRFSGELFF. CDR3 nucleotides: TGTGCCAGCAGCCTCCGGGAGACTAGCGGGAGGTTCTCCGGGGAGCTGTTTTTT. The entire variable domain, with the rest obtained from reference TRBV7-2 and TRBJ2-2, is as follows: GAGVSQSPSNKVTEKGKDVELRCDPISGHTALYWYRQSLGQGLEFLIYFQGNSAPDKSGLPSDRFSAERTGGSVSTLTIQRTQQEDSAVYLCASSLRETSGRFSGELFFGEGSRLTVL.

This clonotype was detected ten times or more. The V call is TRBV28, the J call TRBJ1-2, with D uncertain. This CDR3 has 14 amino acids. V gave up 3 bases and J gave up 5 bases, with 13 bases separating them. In germline, CDR1 is MDHEN, CDR2 SYDVKM. Here the CDR3 reads CASSFGPTGYGYTF. The CDR3 region has the DNA TGTGCCAGCAGTTTCGGGCCGACTGGGTATGGCTACACCTTC.

This clonotype was picked up a small number of times. The rearrangement joins TRBV4-1 to TRBJ1-2; D perhaps matches TRBD1 (5 bases). Trimming removed 3 bases at V and 8 bases at J, with 19 bases between. Germline V lookup: CDR1 MGHRA, CDR2 YSYEKL. The CDR3 has 15 residues. CDR3 coding DNA: TGCGCCAGCAGCCAGGAACCGGGGGATAAAAGGGGCTACACCTTC. It codes for CASSQEPGDKRGYTF.

The chain carries TRBV4-2 and TRBJ1-4, with no clear D. Germline CDR1 reads LGHNA; CDR2 reads YNFKEQ. The V gene lost 4 bases and the J gene lost 6 bases, with 15 bases spanning the gap. The CDR3 extends over 15 amino acids. The CDR3 DNA follows: TGTGCCAGCAGCCTCCTAGGGAGCCGCGATGAAAAACTGTTTTTT. It is translated as CASSLLGSRDEKLFF.

This clonotype was observed a few times. The J gene is TRBJ1-2, the V gene TRBV29-1; D possibly corresponds to TRBD1 (6 bases). Trimming took off 3 bases at V and 8 bases at J, with 13 bases between the two ends. The germline V gene has CDR1 SQVTM and CDR2 ANQGSEA. CDR3 length: 12 amino acids. The CDR3 reads CSVDYREIGYTF. The CDR3 nucleotides are TGCAGCGTTGACTACAGGGAAATCGGCTACACCTTC.

This chain uses TRBV12-3 or TRBV12-4 with TRBJ1-2; TRBD1 is a possible D gene (6 bases). V lost 4 bases to trimming and J lost 5 bases, with 11 bases between them. The CDR3 has 13 residues. CDR3 in DNA: TGTGCCAGCAGTTCCGGGACAATTTATGGCTACACCTTC. Amino acids: CASSSGTIYGYTF.

The rearrangement uses TRBV15 and TRBJ1-5, with D unresolved. The CDR3 is made up of 16 amino acids. Trimming left V 1 base short and J 6 bases short, with 16 bases between. Germline CDR1 is LNHNV and CDR2 is YYDKDF (reference sequence). The CDR3 spells CATSRVPYVHIQPQHF. Written as DNA, the CDR3 is TGTGCCACCAGCAGAGTCCCCTATGTGCACATTCAGCCCCAGCATTTT.

This clonotype was picked up many times. J is TRBJ1-1 and V is TRBV10-3; 8 bases match TRBD1. Germline V CDR1 and CDR2: ENHRY, SYGVKD. With 6 bases clipped from V and 3 bases from J, the junction kept 3 bases outside the gene matches. The CDR3 sequence is 13 residues long. This CDR3 is CAISSTGDTEAFF. DNA of the CDR3: TGTGCCATCAGCTCGACAGGGGACACTGAAGCTTTCTTT.

This clonotype was seen at least ten times. J is TRBJ2-7 and V is TRBV7-6, with D maybe TRBD2 (6 bases). Germline V gene sequence: CDR1 SGHVS, CDR2 FNYEAQ. CDR3 length equals 14 residues. Trimming left V 1 base short and J 4 bases short, with 11 bases between. Here the CDR3 reads CASSLERDSYEQYF. The CDR3 DNA follows: TGTGCCAGCAGCTTAGAAAGGGACTCTTACGAGCAGTACTTC.

This sequence joins TRBV10-3 and TRBJ1-1, with no clear D. Germline V gene lookup returns CDR1 ENHRY and CDR2 SYGVKD. Trimming cost V 0 bases and J 0 bases, with 8 bases left between them. The CDR3 contains 15 residues. For the CDR3, the DNA is TGTGCCATCAGTGAGTCGGTTCCAGTGAACACTGAAGCTTTCTTT. Protein product: CAISESVPVNTEAFF.

At least ten counts were recorded for this clonotype. The chain is built from TRBV7-2 and TRBJ2-1; 14 bases are a match to TRBD2. Germline V lookup: CDR1 SGHTA, CDR2 FQGNSA. The trim removed 3 bases at V and 0 bases at J, leaving 10 bases unmatched. The CDR3 contains 20 residues. Here the CDR3 DNA reads TGTGCCAGCAGCTTCTACTTTGGGACTAGCGGGAGATTCTCCTACAATGAGCAGTTCTTC. Protein product: CASSFYFGTSGRFSYNEQFF.